Below are 6 T cell receptor beta chains sequenced from a single sample in a study of cytomegalovirus exposure and HLA in healthy donors. Primers: 60 Vbeta forward and 13 Jbeta reverse. Measured with immunoSEQ multiplex PCR; TCRdb has only the in-frame clones, and not every one. The table records about 190,000 clones, 70% to 80% of them present only once. The specimen sequenced was PBMCs. The receptors derive from a woman aged 30 to 39 in good health and CMV-seropositive.

CDR3 sequence (DNA): TGTGCCAGCAGTTTGGGGGCGGAGAACACTGAAGCTTTCTTT. Translated, it gives CASSLGAENTEAFF. The chain has TRBV27 and TRBJ1-1, with D possibly being TRBD1 (6 bases). CDR3 length equals 14 residues. CDR1 and CDR2 from the germline V gene are MNHEY and SMNVEV (reference sequence). V was clipped by 3 bases and J by 1 base, with 9 bases between them.

The V gene is TRBV30, the J gene TRBJ2-7; 11 bases map to TRBD2. The ends lost 7 bases at V and 7 bases at J; junction bases unmatched: 12. There are 14 residues in the CDR3. Germline V gene lookup returns CDR1 GTSNPN and CDR2 SVGIG (reference sequence). CDR3 sequence (DNA): TGTGCCTTAGTTGCTACTAGCGGGGGCTCAGAGCAGTACTTC. Protein product: CALVATSGGSEQYF.

The chain couples TRBV4-3 to TRBJ1-3; tentative D call: TRBD1 (5 bases). Deletions cut 3 bases from V and 0 bases from J, with 12 bases between. Germline lookup yields CDR1 LGHNA and CDR2 YSLEER. CDR3 size: 16 residues. CDR3 sequence (DNA): TGCGCCAGCAGCCAGGATAGACAGCACTCTGGAAACACCATATATTTT. It specifies CASSQDRQHSGNTIYF.

This clone was recorded a few times. The CDR3, as DNA: TGCAGCGTTTTGGCAAGAGAGACCCAGTACTTC. It translates to CSVLARETQYF. The rearrangement uses TRBV29-1 and TRBJ2-5; D unclear. Per the germline V gene, CDR1 is SQVTM and CDR2 is ANQGSEA. This CDR3 contains 11 residues. Trimming took 5 bases from V and 4 from J, leaving 8 bases between them. The full variable domain, its missing parts supplied by reference TRBV29-1 and TRBJ2-5, is SAVISQKPSRDICQRGTSLTIQCQVDSQVTMMFWYRQQPGQSLTLIATANQGSEATYESGFVIDKFPISRPNLTFSTLTVSNMSPEDSSIYLCSVLARETQYFGPGTRLLVL.

This clone has a handful of counts. V gene TRBV19 combines with J gene TRBJ2-1, with 11 bases matching TRBD2. V was clipped by 3 bases and J by 3 bases; unmatched bases: 1. The CDR3 runs to 15 residues. Per germline, CDR1 LNHDA and CDR2 SQIVND (reference sequence). This CDR3 is CASSISGGVYNEQFF. The CDR3 DNA reads TGTGCCAGTAGTATTAGCGGGGGGGTCTACAATGAGCAGTTCTTC.

The DNA of the CDR3 is TGTGCCAGTAGTTGGGGGACAGAAGCTTCCAATCAGCCCCAGCATTTT. This codes for CASSWGTEASNQPQHF. The chain couples TRBV19 to TRBJ1-5; 7 nucleotides align to TRBD1. CDR1 LNHDA and CDR2 SQIVND come from the germline V gene (reference sequence). The V segment lost 5 bases and the J segment 3 bases; nucleotides outside the gene matches: 10. The CDR3 extends over 16 amino acids.